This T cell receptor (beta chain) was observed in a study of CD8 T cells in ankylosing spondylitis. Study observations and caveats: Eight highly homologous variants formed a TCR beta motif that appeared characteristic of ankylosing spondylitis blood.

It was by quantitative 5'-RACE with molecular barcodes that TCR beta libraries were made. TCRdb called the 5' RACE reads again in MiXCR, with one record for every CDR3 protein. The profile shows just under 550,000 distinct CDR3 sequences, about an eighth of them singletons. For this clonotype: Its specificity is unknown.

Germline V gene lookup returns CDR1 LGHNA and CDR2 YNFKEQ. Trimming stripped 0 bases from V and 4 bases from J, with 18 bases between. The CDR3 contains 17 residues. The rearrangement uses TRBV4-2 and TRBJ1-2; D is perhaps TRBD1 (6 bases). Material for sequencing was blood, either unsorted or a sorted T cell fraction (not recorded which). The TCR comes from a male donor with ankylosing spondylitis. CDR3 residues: CASSQDGGQRPPYGYTF. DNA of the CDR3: TGTGCCAGCAGCCAAGATGGGGGGCAGCGTCCTCCCTATGGCTACACCTTC.